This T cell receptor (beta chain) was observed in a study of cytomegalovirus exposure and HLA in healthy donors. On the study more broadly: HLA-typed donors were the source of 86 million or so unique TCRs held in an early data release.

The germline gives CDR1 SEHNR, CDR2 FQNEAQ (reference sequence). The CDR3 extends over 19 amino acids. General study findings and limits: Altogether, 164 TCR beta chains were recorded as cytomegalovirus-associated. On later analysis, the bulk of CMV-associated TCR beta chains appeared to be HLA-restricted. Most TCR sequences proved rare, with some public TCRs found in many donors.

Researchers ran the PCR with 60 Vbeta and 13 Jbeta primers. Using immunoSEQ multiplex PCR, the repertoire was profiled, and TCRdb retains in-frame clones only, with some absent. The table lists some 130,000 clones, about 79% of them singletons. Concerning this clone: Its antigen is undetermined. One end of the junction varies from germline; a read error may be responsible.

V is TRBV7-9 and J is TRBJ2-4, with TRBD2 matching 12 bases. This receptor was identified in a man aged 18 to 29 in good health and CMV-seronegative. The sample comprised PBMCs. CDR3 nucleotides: TGTTCCAGCAGCTTAGCTCGATTGACTAGCGGGAGAAGCAAAAACATTCAGTACTTC. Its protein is CSSSLARLTSGRSKNIQYF.